This T cell receptor (beta chain) was recovered during a study of shared clonotypes between healthy human individuals. Study-level findings and limits: Rarefaction revealed incomplete sorted-subset sequencing despite large depth.

Authors' analysis steps: ImmunoSEQ yielded junction-only sequences lacking quality scores, so filtering differed. TCRdb keeps only in-frame clones here, not all; method: immunoSEQ multiplex PCR. V, J and clone size were drawn from that table, and D and trimming were deduced from the DNA. The sample carries about 2 million clones, roughly 94% recorded once. For this clone: Its antigen is not identified.

This CDR3 spans 14 amino acids. Germline loops: CDR1 KGHSH, CDR2 LQKENI. With 3 bases removed from V and 5 bases from J, the gap between germline ends came to 13 bases. The chain has TRBV18 and TRBJ1-2; tentatively, D is TRBD1 (6 bases). Sequences were obtained from naive CD4+ T cells sorted from blood. Regarding subset: CD45RA+ positively selected. The receptor's source is a man aged 18 to 29 in good health. The CDR3 region has the DNA TGTGCCAGCTCACCTGTCAGGGGAGATTATGGCTACACCTTC. As protein: CASSPVRGDYGYTF.